This TCR beta chain was retrieved from a study of shared clonotypes between healthy human individuals. Study-level results: For naive CD4 cells, approximately 4.8% of clonotypes were shared across a few donors. Apart from blood, nothing was sampled; tissue repertoires likely differ.

The naive CD8 fraction comprised CD45RO-negative cells positively selected for CCR7 and excluded terminally differentiated effector memory CD45RA+ cells. The method was immunoSEQ multiplex PCR; TCRdb's version includes in-frame clones alone and lacks a portion of them. Among millions of clones listed, about 95% were seen once. A remark on this clone: The antigen is not known.

This receptor was identified in a man younger than 35 in good health. Sequenced input: naive CD8+ T cells sorted from blood.

The CDR3 region is CATSRDLAGEAETQYF. CDR3 coding DNA: TGTGCCACCAGCAGAGATCTAGCGGGAGAGGCAGAGACCCAGTACTTC. This chain connects TRBV15 to TRBJ2-5; 10 nucleotides line up with TRBD2. Losses at the gene ends were 0 bases for V and 4 bases for J; bases not matched to a gene: 5. The CDR3 consists of 16 residues. The V gene's germline CDR1 is LNHNV and CDR2 YYDKDF (reference sequence).